The T cell receptor beta chain under discussion was sequenced for a study of blood T cells in healthy people across ages. This clonotype was picked up many times. Then a second PCR, running about 6 to 12 cycles, was carried out with a sample-barcoded 5' primer and a J-beta primer mix. MiXCR, applied by TCRdb to the 5' RACE reads, yields one record per CDR3 protein. This sample has about 640,000 distinct CDR3 sequences; about 30% occur once, and the top ten carry about a sixth. V gave up 0 bases and J gave up 7 bases; unmatched junction bases: 8. The CDR3 consists of 16 residues. The germline gives CDR1 SGDLS, CDR2 YYNGEE.

Sequenced input: blood. This clonotype originated in a woman aged 80 or older in good health. The V call is TRBV9, the J call TRBJ2-1, with 9 bases fitting TRBD2. The CDR3 loop reads CASSVVIAGAQNEQFF. The DNA of the CDR3 is TGTGCCAGCAGCGTAGTTATAGCGGGGGCGCAGAATGAGCAGTTCTTC. The complete variable domain, with remaining parts taken from reference TRBV9 and TRBJ2-1, reads DSGVTQTPKHLITATGQRVTLRCSPRSGDLSVYWYQQSLDQGLQFLIQYYNGEERAKGNILERFSAQQFPDLHSELNLSSLELGDSALYFCASSVVIAGAQNEQFFGPGTRLTVL.